This TCR beta chain was documented in a study of blood T cell repertoires in COVID-19. Study overall: COVID-19 samples, acute and convalescent, were from the United States, Italy and Spain. In each case, the material was cDNA or gDNA derived from T cells, B-cell-depleted T cells, or PBMCs.

The V and J ends lost 1 base and 5 bases, in that order; junction bases with no gene match: 6. From germline, CDR1 is MNHNS and CDR2 SASEGT. This CDR3 region has 18 residues. In the study's own analysis: Reference gene primer amplification in the assay estimated nucleated cell counts. Assay used: immunoSEQ multiplex PCR; TCRdb lists only in-frame clones, some missing. V and J calls plus clone size are reproduced from that table; the DNA served to infer D and trimming. This sample carries fewer than 300,000 clones, more than 85% of them seen once, and the ten largest clones take roughly 2.3%. This rearrangement joins TRBV6-1 to TRBJ2-3; 16 bases map to TRBD2. The sequence came from a woman in her 30s with COVID-19, enrolled during active disease. Sample: peripheral blood. The CDR3, as DNA: TGTGCCAGCAGTGAAGTAGGGACTAGCGGGAGGGCCGGAGATACGCAGTATTTT. The encoded protein is CASSEVGTSGRAGDTQYF.